These 28 T cell receptor beta chains came from one sample sequenced in a study of blood T cell repertoires in COVID-19. Produced via immunoSEQ multiplex PCR; TCRdb's table is partial and in-frame only. The data contain around 72,000 clones, roughly 90% of them singletons. Sequenced material: peripheral blood. These receptor sequences come from a man aged 50 or older with acute or convalescent COVID-19.

The V and J genes are TRBV19 and TRBJ2-2, with TRBD1 matching over 8 bases. This CDR3 is built from 15 residues. The junction had 3 bases not matched to a gene; V was cut back by 1 base and J by 5 bases. CDR1 LNHDA and CDR2 SQIVND come from the germline V gene (reference sequence). CDR3 sequence reads: CASSIGTGKTGELFF. In nucleotides, the CDR3 is TGTGCCAGTAGTATAGGGACAGGGAAGACCGGGGAGCTGTTTTTT.

The rearrangement uses TRBV30 and TRBJ2-7; D gene uncertain. The CDR3 sequence is 13 residues long. From germline, CDR1 is GTSNPN and CDR2 SVGIG (reference sequence). The V and J ends lost 0 bases and 6 bases respectively, with 12 bases between them. In nucleotides, the CDR3 is TGTGCCTGGAGTGTGACCCGGGTCGCCGAGCAGTACTTC. Translation: CAWSVTRVAEQYF.

The genes are TRBV6-2 or TRBV6-3 and TRBJ1-1, with a possible D match to TRBD1 (6 bases). The CDR3 extends over 12 amino acids. The V and J ends lost 5 bases and 6 bases respectively, with 10 bases between them. Germline CDR1 is MNHEY and CDR2 is SVGEGT. The CDR3 DNA sequence: TGTGCCAGCAGTCAGACAGGCCCTGAAGCTTTCTTT. Encoded protein: CASSQTGPEAFF.

CDR3 DNA: TGTGCTAGTGGTTTGGTACTCGTCCGACAGGGTGTCCACACCGGGGAGCTGTTTTTT. Translation: CASGLVLVRQGVHTGELFF. The chain couples TRBV12-5 to TRBJ2-2; the match to TRBD1 covers 7 bases. In germline, CDR1 is LGHNT, CDR2 FRNRAP. This CDR3 comprises 19 residues. Trimming at V came to 0 bases and at J to 3 bases, leaving 13 bases not matched to a gene.

The chain combines TRBV6-1 with TRBJ1-2; D is unresolved. The CDR3 length is 15 residues. Germline CDR1 reads MNHNS; CDR2 reads SASEGT. V lost 0 bases, J lost 2 bases, and 10 bases lay in between. The CDR3 loop reads CASSEAVGANYGYTF. The DNA for the CDR3 is TGTGCCAGCAGTGAAGCGGTGGGCGCGAACTATGGCTACACCTTC.

V and J are TRBV27 and TRBJ2-7, with 7 bases lining up with TRBD1. Germline trimming cut 3 bases from V and 9 bases from J; bases unmatched to any gene: 11. This CDR3 spans 14 amino acids. Germline loops: CDR1 MNHEY, CDR2 SMNVEV (reference sequence). DNA for the CDR3: TGTGCCAGCAGTTTCGGGACAGTCCCTCGGTGGCAGTACTTC. It is translated as CASSFGTVPRWQYF.

The chain is built from TRBV27 and TRBJ1-5; D is unclear. The CDR3 runs to 14 residues. Trimming stripped 5 bases from V and 9 bases from J, with 17 bases between. Germline loops: CDR1 MNHEY, CDR2 SMNVEV (reference sequence). In nucleotides, the CDR3 is TGTGCCAGCAGTCCGGTTGGAGGGAGGGTGCCCCAGCATTTT. This sequence encodes CASSPVGGRVPQHF.

This sequence joins TRBV4-2 and TRBJ2-5; 10 bases agree with TRBD1. Germline values: CDR1 LGHNA, CDR2 YNFKEQ. Trimming removed 1 base from V and 5 bases from J; junction bases left unmatched: 7. This CDR3 has 16 residues. The CDR3 DNA follows: TGTGCCAGCAGCCAAGTTGAAGGACAGGGGGGGGAGACCCAGTACTTC. This translates into CASSQVEGQGGETQYF.

The V and J genes are TRBV7-2 and TRBJ2-2; perhaps TRBD2 as D (6 bases). The CDR3 has 15 amino acids. V lost 3 bases and J 7 bases, leaving 15 bases between the germline ends. Germline CDR1 is SGHTA and CDR2 is FQGNSA. The CDR3 bases are TGTGCCAGCAGCTTGGTTGGGGGGATTGACGGGGAGCTGTTTTTT. As protein: CASSLVGGIDGELFF. Together with reference TRBV7-2 and TRBJ2-2, the CDR3 gives the full variable domain: GAGVSQSPSNKVTEKGKDVELRCDPISGHTALYWYRQSLGQGLEFLIYFQGNSAPDKSGLPSDRFSAERTGGSVSTLTIQRTQQEDSAVYLCASSLVGGIDGELFFGEGSRLTVL.

The chain uses TRBV28 and TRBJ2-4, with TRBD1 identical over 7 bases. The V segment lost 6 bases and the J segment 2 bases; nucleotides outside the gene matches: 4. CDR1 is MDHEN and CDR2 is SYDVKM in the germline V gene. This CDR3 is 14 amino acids long. The CDR3 protein is CASRTGQTKNIQYF. The CDR3 nucleotides are TGTGCCAGCAGGACGGGACAGACCAAAAACATTCAGTACTTC.

In DNA, the CDR3 is TGTGCCAGTAGTATAGGACAAGATACGCAGTATTTT. Encoded protein: CASSIGQDTQYF. This chain joins TRBV19 and TRBJ2-3, with D hard to call. V was cut by 1 base and J by 5 bases, with 4 bases left in between. CDR1 and CDR2 from the germline V gene are LNHDA and SQIVND (reference sequence). CDR3 size: 12 residues.

V usage is TRBV4-2 and J usage is TRBJ2-7; 8 bases fit TRBD2. From germline, CDR1 is LGHNA and CDR2 YNFKEQ. The V and J ends lost 0 bases and 7 bases, in that order; junction bases with no gene match: 5. The CDR3 totals 14 residues. This CDR3 is CASSQDWASGEQYF. CDR3 coding DNA: TGTGCCAGCAGCCAAGATTGGGCTAGCGGGGAGCAGTACTTC.

The chain joins TRBV6-5 to TRBJ1-2, with D perhaps matching TRBD1 (6 bases). The V gene lost 8 bases and the J gene lost 3 bases, with 13 bases spanning the gap. This CDR3 comprises 13 residues. Germline CDR1 is MNHEY and CDR2 is SVGAGI. The CDR3, as DNA: TGTGCCAGCGATCGACAGGTCGACTATGGCTACACCTTC. Protein product: CASDRQVDYGYTF.

The chain uses TRBV28 and TRBJ2-5, with D possibly matching TRBD1 (5 bases). Germline assignment: CDR1 MDHEN and CDR2 SYDVKM. Trimming took off 5 bases at V and 0 bases at J, with 13 bases between the two ends. The CDR3 consists of 15 residues. CDR3 loop: CASSKPTENQETQYF. CDR3 DNA sequence: TGTGCCAGCAGTAAACCGACAGAGAACCAAGAGACCCAGTACTTC.

This chain uses TRBV27 with TRBJ2-1, with D perhaps TRBD2 (6 bases). This CDR3 is 11 amino acids long. Germline CDR1 and CDR2: MNHEY and SMNVEV (reference sequence). The V gene lost 3 bases and the J gene lost 11 bases, with 8 bases spanning the gap. The CDR3 nucleotides read TGTGCCAGCAGTTTTCGGGGGAAGCAGTTCTTC. Residues: CASSFRGKQFF.

This clone was seen once. Other nucleotide sequences from this sample produce the same CDR3. The chain has TRBV5-1 and TRBJ2-5; D is possibly TRBD2 (6 bases). CDR1 and CDR2 (germline): SGHRS, YFSETQ. This CDR3 is 14 amino acids long. Trimming stripped 5 bases from V and 5 bases from J, with 16 bases between. The CDR3 spells CASRPGLAGETQYF. The CDR3 DNA sequence: TGCGCCAGCAGGCCGGGACTCGCCGGGGAGACCCAGTACTTC.

The J gene is TRBJ2-3, the V gene TRBV28; 7 bases line up with TRBD2. Trimming at V came to 7 bases and at J to 4 bases, leaving 8 bases not matched to a gene. CDR1 and CDR2 from the germline V gene are MDHEN and SYDVKM. The CDR3 covers 14 residues. This CDR3 reads CASITAGTADTQYF. Here the CDR3 DNA reads TGTGCCAGCATCACAGCGGGGACCGCAGATACGCAGTATTTT.

The V gene is TRBV7-9, the J gene TRBJ1-5; D is perhaps TRBD1 (6 bases). CDR1 and CDR2 from the germline V gene are SEHNR and FQNEAQ (reference sequence). This CDR3 spans 17 amino acids. V was clipped by 6 bases and J by 3 bases, with 21 bases between them. The CDR3 spells CASSKAADSLLNQPQHF. The CDR3 DNA sequence: TGTGCCAGCAGTAAAGCGGCGGACAGCCTCCTCAATCAGCCCCAGCATTTT.

The chain has TRBV2 and TRBJ2-7, with TRBD1 matching 9 bases. Losses at the gene ends were 10 bases for V and 3 bases for J; bases not matched to a gene: 7. There are 13 residues in the CDR3. Germline values: CDR1 SNHLY, CDR2 FYNNEI. The CDR3 sequence is CATARDRDYEQYF. CDR3 nucleotides: TGTGCCACCGCCCGGGACAGGGACTACGAGCAGTACTTC.

V gene TRBV7-3 combines with J gene TRBJ2-1; TRBD2 agrees at 9 bases. Trimming took 2 bases from V and 8 from J; bases not matched to a gene: 7. This CDR3 region has 15 residues. The germline CDR1 and CDR2 sequences are SGHTA and FQGTGA. Here the CDR3 reads CASSLAGGQFHEQFF. Written as DNA, the CDR3 is TGTGCCAGCAGCTTAGCGGGGGGGCAATTTCATGAGCAGTTCTTC.

The chain recombines TRBV27 with TRBJ2-3; 11 nucleotides agree with TRBD2. CDR1 and CDR2 from the germline V gene are MNHEY and SMNVEV (reference sequence). This CDR3 region has 16 residues. With V trimmed by 5 bases and J by 5 bases, 9 bases remained unmatched. The CDR3 DNA follows: TGTGCCAGCAGTCCCACTCTAGCGGGGGGCGGAGATACGCAGTATTTT. This gives the protein CASSPTLAGGGDTQYF.

This sequence joins TRBV7-9 and TRBJ2-5; 7 nucleotides agree with TRBD1. Germline V lookup: CDR1 SEHNR, CDR2 FQNEAQ (reference sequence). The CDR3 spans 14 residues. J was trimmed by 2 bases and V by 6 bases; bases with no gene match: 6. The CDR3 DNA sequence: TGTGCCAGCAGTCGGGACAGTCAACAAGAGACCCAGTACTTC. Translation: CASSRDSQQETQYF.

The chain couples TRBV6-6 to TRBJ1-6; 7 bases align to TRBD1. Unmatched junction bases numbered 2, after V lost 2 bases and J lost 7 bases. Per germline, CDR1 MNHNY and CDR2 SVGAGI (reference sequence). There are 14 residues in the CDR3. The CDR3 sequence: CASSYETGNSPLHF. As DNA, the CDR3 is TGTGCCAGCAGTTACGAGACAGGGAATTCACCCCTCCACTTT.

The chain recombines TRBV24-1 with TRBJ2-1, with 7 nucleotides matching TRBD1. The germline V gene has CDR1 KGHDR and CDR2 SFDVKD. The CDR3 runs 14 residues. V was clipped by 7 bases and J by 4 bases; unmatched bases: 6. Here the CDR3 DNA reads TGTGCCACCAGGGGGACAGAATCTTACAATGAGCAGTTCTTC. Protein product: CATRGTESYNEQFF.

V and J are TRBV5-1 and TRBJ2-3; 7 bases map to TRBD2. The CDR3 contains 15 residues. After removal of 4 bases from V and 0 bases from J, the junction contained 5 bases not matched to a gene. Germline loops: CDR1 SGHRS, CDR2 YFSETQ. The chain's CDR3 is CASSLAAASTDTQYF. The CDR3 DNA is TGCGCCAGCAGCCTAGCGGCGGCTAGCACAGATACGCAGTATTTT.

This chain uses TRBV25-1 with TRBJ2-1; 10 nucleotides agree with TRBD2. In germline, CDR1 is MGHDK, CDR2 SYGVNS. This CDR3 spans 15 amino acids. J was trimmed by 7 bases and V by 7 bases; bases with no gene match: 10. For the CDR3, the DNA is TGTGCCAGCACCTTCGCCAGAGCGGGGGGGAATGAGCAGTTCTTC. Translation gives CASTFARAGGNEQFF.

This chain joins TRBV6-5 and TRBJ1-1; the D is unclear. The CDR3 is 15 amino acids. Germline lookup yields CDR1 MNHEY and CDR2 SVGAGI. Trimming stripped 0 bases from V and 5 bases from J, with 13 bases between. The CDR3 nucleotides are TGTGCCAGCAGTTACTCGATTGAGGGTCGGACTGAAGCTTTCTTT. Its translation: CASSYSIEGRTEAFF.

CDR3 loop: CASSRGTGTYEQYF. As DNA, the CDR3 is TGTGCCAGCAGCCGCGGGACAGGCACCTACGAGCAGTACTTC. The V call is TRBV6-5, the J call TRBJ2-7, with TRBD1 matching 8 bases. V gave up 6 bases and J gave up 2 bases; unmatched junction bases: 6. The CDR3 runs to 14 residues. Germline loops: CDR1 MNHEY, CDR2 SVGAGI.